The T cell receptor (beta chain) described here comes from a study of T cells in localized non-small cell lung cancer. CDR1 is SGDLS, CDR2 YYNGEE, per germline. CDR3 length equals 18 residues. The J segment lost 6 bases and the V segment lost 0 bases, leaving 13 bases of the junction unmatched. Only in-frame clones appear in the TCRdb table, and some are missing; sequencing was by immunoSEQ multiplex PCR. This sample has around 1,400 clones; over 30% occur once, and the top ten carry over 15%. To note about this clone: What it binds is not known.

Notes on the study in general: A median of around 58 clones ranked among the top 100 in tumor appeared in adjacent lung.

The chain combines TRBV9 with TRBJ2-3; 10 positions agree with TRBD2. The TCR comes from a female donor older than 55 with stage I lung adenocarcinoma. Specimen: normal lung tissue next to the tumor, collected before any cancer treatment. CDR3 protein: CASSVEASGGTSMDTQYF. The CDR3 nucleotides read TGTGCCAGCAGCGTAGAAGCTAGCGGGGGAACTTCTATGGATACGCAGTATTTT.